One T cell receptor (beta chain) is described in this entry. The sample belongs to a study of PD-L1 blockade in urothelial cancer. Study as a whole: Blood-derived samples held a median approximately 150,000 T cells.

V lost 7 bases to trimming and J lost 6 bases, with 10 bases between them. Germline values: CDR1 LGHNT, CDR2 FRNRAP. The CDR3 is made up of 13 amino acids. Templates that were synthetic TCR analogs were spiked into each PCR. TCRdb keeps only in-frame clones here, not all; method: immunoSEQ multiplex PCR. The repertoire holds about 50,000 clones, with nearly 90% as singletons. Sequencing was performed on PBMCs, taken around atezolizumab (anti-PD-L1) treatment. The J gene is TRBJ1-6, the V gene TRBV12-5, with D unclear. The TCR sequence derives from a man aged 55 to 70 with urothelial cancer. CDR3 amino acids: CASASLGNSPLHF. CDR3 nucleotides: TGTGCTAGTGCCTCTCTCGGTAATTCACCCCTCCACTTT.